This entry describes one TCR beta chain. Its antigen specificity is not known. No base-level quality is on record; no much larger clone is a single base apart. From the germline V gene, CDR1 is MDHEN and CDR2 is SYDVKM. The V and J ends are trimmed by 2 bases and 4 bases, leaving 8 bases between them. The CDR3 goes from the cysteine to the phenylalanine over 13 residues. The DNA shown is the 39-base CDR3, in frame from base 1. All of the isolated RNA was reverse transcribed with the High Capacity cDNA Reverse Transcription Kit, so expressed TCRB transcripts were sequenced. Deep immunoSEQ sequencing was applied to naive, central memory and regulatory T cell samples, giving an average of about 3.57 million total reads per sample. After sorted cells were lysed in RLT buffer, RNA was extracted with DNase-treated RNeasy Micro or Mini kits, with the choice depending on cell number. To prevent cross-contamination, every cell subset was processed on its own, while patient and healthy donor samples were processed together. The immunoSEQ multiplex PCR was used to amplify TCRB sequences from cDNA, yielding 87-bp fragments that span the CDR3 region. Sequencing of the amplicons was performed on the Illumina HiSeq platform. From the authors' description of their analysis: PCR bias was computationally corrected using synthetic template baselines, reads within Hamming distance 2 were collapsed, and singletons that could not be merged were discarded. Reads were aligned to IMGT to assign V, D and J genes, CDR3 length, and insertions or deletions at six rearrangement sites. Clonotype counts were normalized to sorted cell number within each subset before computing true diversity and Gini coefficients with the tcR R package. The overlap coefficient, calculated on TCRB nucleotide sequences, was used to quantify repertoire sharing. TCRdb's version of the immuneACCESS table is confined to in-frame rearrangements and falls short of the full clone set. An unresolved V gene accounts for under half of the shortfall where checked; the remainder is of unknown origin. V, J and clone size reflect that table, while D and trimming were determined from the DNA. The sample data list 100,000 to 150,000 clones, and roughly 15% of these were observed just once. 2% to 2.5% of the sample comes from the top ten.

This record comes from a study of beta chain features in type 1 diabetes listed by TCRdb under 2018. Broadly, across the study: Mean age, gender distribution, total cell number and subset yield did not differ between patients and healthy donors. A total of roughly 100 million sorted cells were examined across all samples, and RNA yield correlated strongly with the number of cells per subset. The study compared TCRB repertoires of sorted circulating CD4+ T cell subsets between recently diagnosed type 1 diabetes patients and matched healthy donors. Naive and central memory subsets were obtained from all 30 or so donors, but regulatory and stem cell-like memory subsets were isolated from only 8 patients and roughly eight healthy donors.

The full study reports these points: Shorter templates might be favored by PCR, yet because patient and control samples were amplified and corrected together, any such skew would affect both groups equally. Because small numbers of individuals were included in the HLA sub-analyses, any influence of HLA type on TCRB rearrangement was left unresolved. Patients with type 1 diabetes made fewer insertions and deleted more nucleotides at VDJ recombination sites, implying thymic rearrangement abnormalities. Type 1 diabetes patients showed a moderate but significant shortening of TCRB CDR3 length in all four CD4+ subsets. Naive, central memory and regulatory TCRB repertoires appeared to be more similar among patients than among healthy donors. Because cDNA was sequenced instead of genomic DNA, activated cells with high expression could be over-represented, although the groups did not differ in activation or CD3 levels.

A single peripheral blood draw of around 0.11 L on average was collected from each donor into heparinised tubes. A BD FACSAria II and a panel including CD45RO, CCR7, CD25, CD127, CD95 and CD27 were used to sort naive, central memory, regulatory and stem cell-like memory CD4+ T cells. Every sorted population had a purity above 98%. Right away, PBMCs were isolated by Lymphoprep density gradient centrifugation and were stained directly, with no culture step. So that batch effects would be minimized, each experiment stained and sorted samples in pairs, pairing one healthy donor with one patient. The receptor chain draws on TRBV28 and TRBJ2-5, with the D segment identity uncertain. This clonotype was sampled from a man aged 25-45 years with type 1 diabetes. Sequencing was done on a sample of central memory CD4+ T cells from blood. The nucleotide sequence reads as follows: TGTGCCAGCAGTTTACCGTCGTTAGAGACCCAGTACTTC. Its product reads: CASSLPSLETQYF.